A selection of T cell receptor beta chains follows, all from one sample in a study of blood T cell repertoires in COVID-19. The repertoire was sequenced with immunoSEQ multiplex PCR; TCRdb's copy has only in-frame clones and lacks some. The repertoire holds roughly 66,000 clones, with approximately 82% as singletons. The specimen sequenced was peripheral blood. These receptors came from a man in his sixties with acute or convalescent COVID-19. The CDR3 runs from the conserved cysteine through the conserved F or W. A D gene is named only where the DNA matches it firmly. Clone sizes are given selectively: once, few, many, or a class where the clone is expanded.

size | D | J | V | DNA | CDR3
- | - | TRBJ1-3 | TRBV4-3 | TGCGCCAGCAGCCAAGATCGGGGGGCTGGAAACACCATATATTTT | CASSQDRGAGNTIYF
once | TRBD1 | TRBJ1-2 | TRBV15 | TGTGCCACCAGCAGAGATTACAGGGGCGGCTACACCTTC | CATSRDYRGGYTF
- | - | TRBJ1-6 | TRBV6-8 | TGTGCCAGCAGCTCAGGGGTTGATTCACCCCTCCACTTT | CASSSGVDSPLHF
- | - | TRBJ1-5 | TRBV19 | TGTGCCAGTAGTATAGCTCGGGGGGCCGGGAATCAGCCCCAGCATTTT | CASSIARGAGNQPQHF
- | TRBD1 | TRBJ2-7 | TRBV7-6 | TGTGCCAGCAGCTTAGGTACAGGGGGCGCAATTTACGTCGAGCAGTACTTC | CASSLGTGGAIYVEQYF
- | - | TRBJ1-3 | TRBV9 | TGTGCCAGCAGCGTACATCAGGCCCCTGGAAACACCATATATTTT | CASSVHQAPGNTIYF
- | TRBD2 | TRBJ2-5 | TRBV19 | TGTGCCAGTAGTATCTCGGCTAGCGGGGGGGGAGAGACCCAGTACTTC | CASSISASGGGETQYF
once | - | TRBJ1-1 | TRBV6-6 | TGTGCCAGCAGTTACTCGCCGGCACAGGCCAAGGCTGAAGCTTTCTTT | CASSYSPAQAKAEAFF
- | - | TRBJ2-5 | TRBV7-9 | TGTGCCAGCAGCCGCGCAGACTCCCAAGAGACCCAGTACTTC | CASSRADSQETQYF
- | TRBD2 | TRBJ2-2 | TRBV5-1 | TGCGCCAGCAGCTTGGAACTAGCGGGGACCGGGGAGCTGTTTTTT | CASSLELAGTGELFF
- | - | TRBJ1-2 | TRBV6-6 | TGTGCCAGCAGAGTTGGACAGAGTGGCTACACCTTC | CASRVGQSGYTF
- | TRBD2 | TRBJ2-1 | TRBV19 | TGTGCCAGTAGTATTATTGGCGGGGGGGCTGGTGAGCAGTTCTTC | CASSIIGGGAGEQFF
- | TRBD1 | TRBJ2-1 | TRBV7-9 | TGTGCCAGCAGCTTTATATGGACAGGGAAGTTCTTC | CASSFIWTGKFF
- | - | TRBJ2-2 | TRBV7-9 | TGTGCCAGCAGCCCCCAGGCTACCGGGGAGCTGTTTTTT | CASSPQATGELFF
- | - | TRBJ1-1 | TRBV7-9 | TGTGCCAGCAGCTTAGGTACAGTGAACACTGAAGCTTTCTTT | CASSLGTVNTEAFF
- | - | TRBJ2-2 | TRBV5-4 | TGTGCCAGCAGCCCCCCCAGAACCGGGGAGCTGTTTTTT | CASSPPRTGELFF
- | TRBD1 | TRBJ2-4 | TRBV5-1 | TGCGCCAGCAGCCCGACAGGGTTTGGAAAAAACATTCAGTACTTC | CASSPTGFGKNIQYF
- | TRBD1 | TRBJ2-1 | TRBV10-1 | TGCGCCAGCAGTGAGTCAGGCGGACAGGGGGCATACAATGAGCAGTTCTTC | CASSESGGQGAYNEQFF
- | TRBD1 | TRBJ1-2 | TRBV6-2/TRBV6-3 | TGTGCCAGCAGTTACCCCACCGACAGGGGCGCTTATGGCTACACCTTC | CASSYPTDRGAYGYTF
many | TRBD1 | TRBJ1-2 | TRBV7-9 | TGTGCCAGCAGCTTAGCGGGTCAGGGGGTCTATGGCTACACCTTC | CASSLAGQGVYGYTF
- | - | TRBJ2-1 | TRBV5-1 | TGCGCCAGCAGCCGCCGAGTAATTGGAGAGTTCGGCAATGAGCAGTTCTTC | CASSRRVIGEFGNEQFF
- | - | TRBJ2-2 | TRBV6-6 | TGTGCCAGCAGTTACTCCGGTGGGAACACCGGGGAGCTGTTTTTT | CASSYSGGNTGELFF
medium-sized | - | TRBJ2-2 | TRBV10-2 | TGCGCCAGCAGTGAGTCCTGGAACACCGGGGAGCTGTTTTTT | CASSESWNTGELFF
- | TRBD1 | TRBJ1-3 | TRBV5-1 | TGCGCCAGCAGCTTGGCCTCAGGGGGCGGAAACACCATATATTTT | CASSLASGGGNTIYF
- | TRBD2 | TRBJ2-1 | TRBV19 | TGTGCCAGTAGTAGGACTAGCGGGGGATTAATCAATGAGCAGTTCTTC | CASSRTSGGLINEQFF
- | - | TRBJ1-5 | TRBV24-1 | TGTGCCACCAGTGAAACAGGGAAAAACAATCAGCCCCAGCATTTT | CATSETGKNNQPQHF
- | - | TRBJ1-5 | TRBV19 | TGTGCCAGTAGTATAGCAAGGGGCTTCGGCGGTCAGCCCCAGCATTTT | CASSIARGFGGQPQHF
- | TRBD2 | TRBJ2-2 | TRBV6-5 | TGTGCCAGCGGAGGGAGGGTCCGCACCGGGGAGCTGTTTTTT | CASGGRVRTGELFF
- | - | TRBJ1-2 | TRBV27 | TGTGCCAGCAGCCGGGGACACAGGGCGAACTATGGCTACACCTTC | CASSRGHRANYGYTF
- | - | TRBJ2-6 | TRBV5-1 | TGCGCCAGCAGCTTTTGGAGCCCTGGGGCCAACGTCCTGACTTTC | CASSFWSPGANVLTF
- | TRBD1 | TRBJ2-2 | TRBV7-6 | TGTGCCAGTAGCTCTCGACAGGGGGCGGTCACCGGGGAGCTGTTTTTT | CASSSRQGAVTGELFF
- | TRBD1 | TRBJ2-1 | TRBV10-1 | TGCGCCAGCAGGGAGGGACAGGGGGCAGGCAATGAGCAGTTCTTC | CASREGQGAGNEQFF
- | TRBD1 | TRBJ1-1 | TRBV18 | TGTGCCAGCTCCAACCAGGGGGATAACACTGAAGCTTTCTTT | CASSNQGDNTEAFF
- | TRBD1 | TRBJ2-1 | TRBV7-2 | TGTGCCAGCAGCTCCGGACAGGGCTACAATGAGCAGTTCTTC | CASSSGQGYNEQFF
- | TRBD1 | TRBJ2-1 | TRBV5-1 | TGCGCCAGCAACATAGGATCAGGGGGTCAAAATGAGCAGTTCTTC | CASNIGSGGQNEQFF
once | TRBD1 | TRBJ2-5 | TRBV5-4 | TGTGCCAGCAGCTTGGCCGGGACAGAAAAAGAGACCCAGTACTTC | CASSLAGTEKETQYF
- | - | TRBJ2-2 | TRBV4-1 | TGCGCCAGCAGCCAAGAGGGGCGGGGAGCGAACACCGGGGAGCTGTTTTTT | CASSQEGRGANTGELFF
few | - | TRBJ1-2 | TRBV5-6 | TGTGCCAGCAGCCCGGGGGGACTAGTTGGCTACACCTTC | CASSPGGLVGYTF
- | TRBD2 | TRBJ2-2 | TRBV4-2 | TGTGCCAGCAGCCTGGGAGGGGCCGACACCGGGGAGCTGTTTTTT | CASSLGGADTGELFF
- | - | TRBJ1-1 | TRBV7-8 | TGTGCCAGCAGCCTACGCACAGCGAACACTGAAGCTTTCTTT | CASSLRTANTEAFF
- | TRBD2 | TRBJ2-3 | TRBV24-1 | TGTGCCACCAGTGAAAGTAGCGGGGGGGGCACAGATACGCAGTATTTT | CATSESSGGGTDTQYF
few | - | TRBJ2-4 | TRBV7-9 | TGTGCCAGCAGCTTGACAGAGGTAGCCAAAAACATTCAGTACTTC | CASSLTEVAKNIQYF
- | TRBD1 | TRBJ1-5 | TRBV4-3 | TGCGCCAGCAGCCAAGATCTTACAGGGGGGTTAGGTCAGCCCCAGCATTTT | CASSQDLTGGLGQPQHF
- | - | TRBJ2-3 | TRBV7-2 | TGTGCCAGCAGCTTAGAGATAATAGCGATGGCAGATACGCAGTATTTT | CASSLEIIAMADTQYF
- | - | TRBJ2-7 | TRBV30 | TGTGCCTGGAGCACCATCACAGGTTACGAGCAGTACTTC | CAWSTITGYEQYF
- | TRBD1 | TRBJ1-6 | TRBV4-1 | TGCGCCAGCAGCCGACAACGACAGGGGGATTCACCCCTCCACTTT | CASSRQRQGDSPLHF
few | TRBD2 | TRBJ2-7 | TRBV5-1 | TGCGCCAGCAAGCCCCTTACTAGCGGATACGAGCAGTACTTC | CASKPLTSGYEQYF
- | - | TRBJ2-3 | TRBV7-7 | TGTGCCAGCAGCCGGCGGGGAGGCCTCACAGATACGCAGTATTTT | CASSRRGGLTDTQYF
few | TRBD1 | TRBJ1-2 | TRBV5-4 | TGTGCCAGCAGCCGCCCCGGGACAGGGCACGGCTACACCTTC | CASSRPGTGHGYTF
few | TRBD2 | TRBJ2-2 | TRBV7-6 | TGTGCCAGCAGCCCCCGGGTGTCTAGCGGGGGGGCGAACACCGGGGAGCTGTTTTTT | CASSPRVSSGGANTGELFF